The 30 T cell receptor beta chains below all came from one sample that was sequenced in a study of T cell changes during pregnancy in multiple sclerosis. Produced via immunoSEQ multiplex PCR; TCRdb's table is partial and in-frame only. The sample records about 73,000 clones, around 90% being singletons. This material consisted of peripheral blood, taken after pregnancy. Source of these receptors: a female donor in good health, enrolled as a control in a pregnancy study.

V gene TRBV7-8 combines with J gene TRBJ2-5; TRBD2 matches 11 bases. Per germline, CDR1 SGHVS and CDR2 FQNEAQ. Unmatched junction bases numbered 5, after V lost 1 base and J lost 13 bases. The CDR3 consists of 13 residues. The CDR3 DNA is TGTGCCAGCAGCTTAGGGACTAGCGGGTCCCCGTACTTC. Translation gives CASSLGTSGSPYF.

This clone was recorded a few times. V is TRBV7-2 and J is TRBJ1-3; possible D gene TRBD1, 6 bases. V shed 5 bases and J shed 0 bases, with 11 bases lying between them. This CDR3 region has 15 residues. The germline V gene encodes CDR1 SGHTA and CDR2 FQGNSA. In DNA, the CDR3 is TGTGCCAGCAGCCTAGGACAGAGCTCTGGAAACACCATATATTTT. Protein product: CASSLGQSSGNTIYF.

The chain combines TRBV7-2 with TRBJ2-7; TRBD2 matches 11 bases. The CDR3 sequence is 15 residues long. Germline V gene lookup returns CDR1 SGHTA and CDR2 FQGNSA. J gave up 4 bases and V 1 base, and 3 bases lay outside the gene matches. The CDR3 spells CASSLVAGGLYEQYF. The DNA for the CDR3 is TGTGCCAGCAGCTTAGTAGCGGGAGGGCTGTACGAGCAGTACTTC.

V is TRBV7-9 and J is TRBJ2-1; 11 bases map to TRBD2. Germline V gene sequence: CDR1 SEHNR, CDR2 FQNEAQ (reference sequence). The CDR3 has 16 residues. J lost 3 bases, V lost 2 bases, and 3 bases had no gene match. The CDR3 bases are TGTGCCAGCAGCTTAACCGGGACTAGCGGCTACAATGAGCAGTTCTTC. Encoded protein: CASSLTGTSGYNEQFF.

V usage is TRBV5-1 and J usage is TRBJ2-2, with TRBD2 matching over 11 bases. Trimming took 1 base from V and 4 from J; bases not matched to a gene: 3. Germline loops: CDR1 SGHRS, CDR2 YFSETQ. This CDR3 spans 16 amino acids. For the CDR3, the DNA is TGCGCCAGCAGCTTGACTAGCGGGAGCTCCACCGGGGAGCTGTTTTTT. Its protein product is CASSLTSGSSTGELFF.

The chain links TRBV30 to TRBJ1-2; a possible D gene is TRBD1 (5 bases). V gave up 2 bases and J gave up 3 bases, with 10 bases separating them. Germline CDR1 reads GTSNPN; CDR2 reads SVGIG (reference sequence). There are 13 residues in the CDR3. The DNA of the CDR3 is TGTGCCTGGAGTTCCCAGGGCCACTATGGCTACACCTTC. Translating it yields CAWSSQGHYGYTF.

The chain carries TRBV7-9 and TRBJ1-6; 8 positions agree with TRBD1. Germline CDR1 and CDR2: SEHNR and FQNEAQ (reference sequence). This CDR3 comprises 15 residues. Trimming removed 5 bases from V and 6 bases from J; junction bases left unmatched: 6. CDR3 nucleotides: TGTGCCAGCAGCATGAGGGACAGGTCTAATTCACCCCTCCACTTT. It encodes CASSMRDRSNSPLHF.

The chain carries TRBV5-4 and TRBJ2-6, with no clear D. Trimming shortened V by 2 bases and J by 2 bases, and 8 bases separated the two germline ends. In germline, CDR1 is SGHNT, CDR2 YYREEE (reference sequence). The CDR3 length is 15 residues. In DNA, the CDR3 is TGTGCCAGCAGCTTAGGAGCCCCTGGGGCCAACGTCCTGACTTTC. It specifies CASSLGAPGANVLTF.

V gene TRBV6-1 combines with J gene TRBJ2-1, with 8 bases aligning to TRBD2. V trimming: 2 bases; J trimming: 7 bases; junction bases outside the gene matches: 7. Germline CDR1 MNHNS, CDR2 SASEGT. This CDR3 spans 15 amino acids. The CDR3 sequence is CASSEIGGRSNEQFF. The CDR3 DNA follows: TGTGCCAGCAGTGAAATTGGCGGGAGGAGTAATGAGCAGTTCTTC.

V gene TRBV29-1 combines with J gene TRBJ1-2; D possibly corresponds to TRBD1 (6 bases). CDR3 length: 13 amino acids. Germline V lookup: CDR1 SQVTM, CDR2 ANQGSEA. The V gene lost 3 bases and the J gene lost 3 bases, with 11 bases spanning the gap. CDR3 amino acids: CSVEGGGDYGYTF. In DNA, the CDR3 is TGCAGCGTTGAGGGGGGGGGCGACTATGGCTACACCTTC.

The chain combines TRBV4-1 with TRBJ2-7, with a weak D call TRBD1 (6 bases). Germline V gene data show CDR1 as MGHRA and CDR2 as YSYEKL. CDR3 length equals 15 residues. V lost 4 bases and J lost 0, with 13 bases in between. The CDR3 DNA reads TGCGCCAGCAGCCCTCGACAGGTTAGCTCCTACGAGCAGTACTTC. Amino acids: CASSPRQVSSYEQYF.

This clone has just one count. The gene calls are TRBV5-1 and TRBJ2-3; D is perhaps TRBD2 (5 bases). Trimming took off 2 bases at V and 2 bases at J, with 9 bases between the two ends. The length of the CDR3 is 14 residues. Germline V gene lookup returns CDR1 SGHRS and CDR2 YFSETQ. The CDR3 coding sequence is TGCGCCAGCAGCTTTGGACTGAACACAGATACGCAGTATTTT. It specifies CASSFGLNTDTQYF.

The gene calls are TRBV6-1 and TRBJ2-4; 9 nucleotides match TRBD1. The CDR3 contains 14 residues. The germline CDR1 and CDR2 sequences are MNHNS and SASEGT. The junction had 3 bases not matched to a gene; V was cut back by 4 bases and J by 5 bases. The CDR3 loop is CASSARDRENIQYF. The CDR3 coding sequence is TGTGCCAGCAGTGCCCGGGACAGGGAAAACATTCAGTACTTC.

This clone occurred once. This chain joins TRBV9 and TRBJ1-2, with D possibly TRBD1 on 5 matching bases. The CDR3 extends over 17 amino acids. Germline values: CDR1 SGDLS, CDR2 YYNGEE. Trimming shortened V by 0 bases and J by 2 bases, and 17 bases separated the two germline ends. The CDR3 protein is CASSVASVLWGNYGYTF. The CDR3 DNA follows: TGTGCCAGCAGCGTAGCTTCGGTCCTTTGGGGCAACTATGGCTACACCTTC.

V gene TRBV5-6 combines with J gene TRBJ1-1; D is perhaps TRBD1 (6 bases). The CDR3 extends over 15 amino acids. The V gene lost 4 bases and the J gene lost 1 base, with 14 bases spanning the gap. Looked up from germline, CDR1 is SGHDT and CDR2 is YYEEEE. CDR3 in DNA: TGTGCCAGCAGCCGAGGACAGCACGCGAACACTGAAGCTTTCTTT. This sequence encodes CASSRGQHANTEAFF.

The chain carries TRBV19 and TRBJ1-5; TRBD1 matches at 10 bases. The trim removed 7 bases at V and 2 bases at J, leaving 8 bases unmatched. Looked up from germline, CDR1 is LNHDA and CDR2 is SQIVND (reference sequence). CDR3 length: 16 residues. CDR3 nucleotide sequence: TGTGCCAGTACCTATGGACAGGGGGTAGGCAATCAGCCCCAGCATTTT. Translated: CASTYGQGVGNQPQHF.

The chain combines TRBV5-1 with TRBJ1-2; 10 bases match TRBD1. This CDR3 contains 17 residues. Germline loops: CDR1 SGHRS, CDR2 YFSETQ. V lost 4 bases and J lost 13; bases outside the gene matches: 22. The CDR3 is CASSLTTTGGWGVSSTF. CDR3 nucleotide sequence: TGCGCCAGCAGCCTAACGACGACAGGGGGCTGGGGAGTCTCCTCCACCTTC. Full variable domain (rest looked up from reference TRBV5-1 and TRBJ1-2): KAGVTQTPRYLIKTRGQQVTLSCSPISGHRSVSWYQQTPGQGLQFLFEYFSETQRNKGNFPGRFSGRQFSNSRSEMNVSTLELGDSALYLCASSLTTTGGWGVSSTFGSGTRLTVV.

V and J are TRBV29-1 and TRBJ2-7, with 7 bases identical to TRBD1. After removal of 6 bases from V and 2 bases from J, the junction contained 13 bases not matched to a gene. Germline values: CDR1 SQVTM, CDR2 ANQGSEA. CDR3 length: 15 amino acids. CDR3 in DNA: TGCAGCGTGCAAGCCCAGGGGGTGAGGGCCTACGAGCAGTACTTC. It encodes CSVQAQGVRAYEQYF.

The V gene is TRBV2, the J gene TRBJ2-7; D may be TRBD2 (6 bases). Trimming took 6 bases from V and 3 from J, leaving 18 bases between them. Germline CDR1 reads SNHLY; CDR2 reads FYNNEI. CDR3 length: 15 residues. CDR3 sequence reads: CASREGPNANYEQYF. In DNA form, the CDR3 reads TGTGCCAGCAGGGAGGGACCCAACGCCAACTACGAGCAGTACTTC. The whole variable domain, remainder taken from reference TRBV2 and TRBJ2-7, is EPEVTQTPSHQVTQMGQEVILRCVPISNHLYFYWYRQILGQKVEFLVSFYNNEISEKSEIFDDQFSVERPDGSNFTLKIRSTKLEDSAMYFCASREGPNANYEQYFGPGTRLTVT.

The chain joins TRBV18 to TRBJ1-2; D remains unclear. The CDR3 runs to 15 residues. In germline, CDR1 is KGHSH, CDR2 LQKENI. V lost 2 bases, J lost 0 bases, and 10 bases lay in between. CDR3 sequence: CASSPEPGANYGYTF. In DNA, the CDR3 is TGTGCCAGCTCACCAGAGCCGGGAGCTAACTATGGCTACACCTTC.

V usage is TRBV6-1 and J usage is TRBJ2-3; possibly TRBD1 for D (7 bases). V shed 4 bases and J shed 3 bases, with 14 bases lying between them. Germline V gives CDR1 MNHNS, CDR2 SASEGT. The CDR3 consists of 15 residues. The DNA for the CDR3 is TGTGCCAGCAGTGCGGAACAGGGGAGGACAGATACGCAGTATTTT. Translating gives CASSAEQGRTDTQYF.

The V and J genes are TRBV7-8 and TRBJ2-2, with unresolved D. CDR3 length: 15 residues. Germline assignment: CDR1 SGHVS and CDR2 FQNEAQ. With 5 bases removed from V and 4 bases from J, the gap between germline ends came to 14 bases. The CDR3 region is CASSPQTSGTGELFF. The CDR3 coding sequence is TGTGCCAGCAGCCCCCAGACTTCGGGCACCGGGGAGCTGTTTTTT.

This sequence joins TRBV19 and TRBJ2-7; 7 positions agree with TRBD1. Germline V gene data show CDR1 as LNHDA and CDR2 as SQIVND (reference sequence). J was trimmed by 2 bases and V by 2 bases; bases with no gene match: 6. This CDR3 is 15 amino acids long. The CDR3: CASSILGTDAYEQYF. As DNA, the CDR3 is TGTGCCAGTAGTATACTCGGGACAGACGCCTACGAGCAGTACTTC. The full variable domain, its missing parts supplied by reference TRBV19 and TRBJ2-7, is DGGITQSPKYLFRKEGQNVTLSCEQNLNHDAMYWYRQDPGQGLRLIYYSQIVNDFQKGDIAEGYSVSREKKESFPLTVTSAQKNPTAFYLCASSILGTDAYEQYFGPGTRLTVT.

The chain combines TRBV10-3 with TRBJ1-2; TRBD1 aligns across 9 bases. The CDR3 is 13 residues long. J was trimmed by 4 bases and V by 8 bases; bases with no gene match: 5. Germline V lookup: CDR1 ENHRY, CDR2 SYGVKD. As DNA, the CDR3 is TGTGCCATCTGGGGGACAGGGCCCTATGGCTACACCTTC. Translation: CAIWGTGPYGYTF.

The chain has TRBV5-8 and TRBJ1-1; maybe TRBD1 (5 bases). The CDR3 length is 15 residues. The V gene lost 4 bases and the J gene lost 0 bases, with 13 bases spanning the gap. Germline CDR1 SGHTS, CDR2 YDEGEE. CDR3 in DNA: TGTGCCAGCAGCCTACCCGGGGGAGTGAACACTGAAGCTTTCTTT. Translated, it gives CASSLPGGVNTEAFF.

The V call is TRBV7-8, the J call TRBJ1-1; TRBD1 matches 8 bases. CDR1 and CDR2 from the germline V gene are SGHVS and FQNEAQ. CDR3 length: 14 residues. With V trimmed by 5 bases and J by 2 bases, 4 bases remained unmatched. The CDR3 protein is CASSKGQGNTEAFF. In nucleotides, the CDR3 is TGTGCCAGCAGCAAAGGACAGGGAAACACTGAAGCTTTCTTT.

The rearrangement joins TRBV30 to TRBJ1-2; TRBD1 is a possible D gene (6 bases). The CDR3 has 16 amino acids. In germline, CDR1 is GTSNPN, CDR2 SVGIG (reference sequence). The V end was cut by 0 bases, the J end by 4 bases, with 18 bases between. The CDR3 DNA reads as TGTGCCTGGAGTGTACAGTTGACAGGCTGGGGCTATGGCTACACCTTC. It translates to CAWSVQLTGWGYGYTF.

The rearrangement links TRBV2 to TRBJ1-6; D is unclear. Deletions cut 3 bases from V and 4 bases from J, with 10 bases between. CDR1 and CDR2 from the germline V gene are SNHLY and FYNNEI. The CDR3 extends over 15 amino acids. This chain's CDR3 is CASSDENRYNSPLHF. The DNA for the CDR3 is TGTGCCAGCAGTGATGAGAACCGGTATAATTCACCCCTCCACTTT.

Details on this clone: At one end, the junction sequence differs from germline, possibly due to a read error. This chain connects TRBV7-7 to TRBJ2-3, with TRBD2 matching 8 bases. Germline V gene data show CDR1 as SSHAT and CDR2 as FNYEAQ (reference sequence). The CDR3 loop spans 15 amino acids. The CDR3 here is CASSLSGGVGDTQYF. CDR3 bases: TGTGCTAGCAGCTTATCCGGGGGGGTGGGAGATACGCAGTATTTT.

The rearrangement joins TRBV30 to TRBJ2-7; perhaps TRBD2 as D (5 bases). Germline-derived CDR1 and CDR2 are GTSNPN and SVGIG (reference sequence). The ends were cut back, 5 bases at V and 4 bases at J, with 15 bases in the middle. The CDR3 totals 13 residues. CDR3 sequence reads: CAWEAFSGYEQYF. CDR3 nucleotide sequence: TGTGCCTGGGAGGCATTCTCGGGGTACGAGCAGTACTTC.